The 11 T cell receptor beta chains in this list originate from one sample, sequenced in a study of tissue T cells after allogeneic stem cell transplantation. Indicated time point: mouse harvest day 14 after allogeneic transplant. Tail vein injection delivered 10^7 T-cell-depleted bone marrow cells and 10^6 splenic CD5+ T cells. TCRdb's copy holds only in-frame clones and misses some; the assay was immunoSEQ multiplex PCR. The sample contains several thousand clones, around 32% of which appear only once. Sequenced material: skin. These receptors all stem from a female BALB/c mouse given C57BL/6 T cells with graft-versus-host disease after an allogeneic hematopoietic cell transplant.

Sample share makes this clone medium-sized (0.01 to 0.1%). Gene names and germline refer to mouse. From the germline J gene comes the end of the CDR3, since the read stops 1 residue before it. The chain recombines TRBV26 with TRBJ2-7, with D possibly matching TRBD1 (6 bases). Germline V gene data show CDR1 as KGHPV and CDR2 as FQNQEV (reference sequence). The V and J ends lost 2 bases and 4 bases respectively, with 9 bases between them. The CDR3 spans 13 residues. The sequenced CDR3 bases are TGTGCCAGCAGTCTGCGACAGGAGTATGAACAGTAC. This translates into CASSLRQEYEQY. The full CDR3 sequence reads CASSLRQEYEQYF.

By share of the sample, this clone is medium-sized. Gene and germline names: mouse. The CDR3 end is not reached by the read, which stops 1 residue before it; the germline J gene fills it in. The V gene is TRBV13-3, the J gene TRBJ2-7; 11 bases fit TRBD1. V dropped 6 bases and J dropped 7; count of bases not matched to a gene: 6. The CDR3 sequence is 13 residues long. CDR1 NNHDY and CDR2 SYVADS come from the germline V gene. CDR3 sequence reads: CASTPDRGREQYF. The sequenced CDR3 bases are TGTGCCAGCACCCCGGACAGGGGGCGAGAACAGTAC.

A remark on this clone: The genes are named according to mouse. The read is 1 residue too short to cover the CDR3 end, so that end is filled in from the germline J gene. The chain links TRBV3 to TRBJ2-7; 12 bases fit TRBD2. Losses at the gene ends were 2 bases for V and 4 bases for J; bases not matched to a gene: 3. Germline CDR1 is SNHLY and CDR2 is FYNGKV (reference sequence). The CDR3 runs 15 residues. The sequenced CDR3 bases are TGTGCCAGCAGCTTATCCGGGACTGGGGGGTATGAACAGTAC. Amino acids: CASSLSGTGGYEQY. The whole CDR3 reads CASSLSGTGGYEQYF.

This clone rates as medium-sized. Mouse gene names and germline throughout. The sequenced fragment ends 1 residue before the CDR3 boundary, so the rest is inferred from the germline J gene. This sample includes further DNA sequences coding for the same CDR3. The chain is built from TRBV26 and TRBJ2-5; D not resolved. Trimming removed 2 bases from V and 6 bases from J, with 3 bases in between. The CDR3 contains 11 residues. Looked up from germline, CDR1 is KGHPV and CDR2 is FQNQEV (reference sequence). The CDR3 region is CASSLKDTQYF. CDR3 DNA (partial): TGTGCCAGCAGTCTGAAGGACACCCAGTAC.

In its sample, this clone ranks as medium-sized. The germline and genes are mouse ones. The read terminates 1 residue ahead of where the CDR3 ends, so the germline J gene completes it. This rearrangement joins TRBV23 to TRBJ2-7; the DNA was not used to check the table's D call, TRBD2. The CDR3 runs 13 residues. CDR1 and CDR2 (germline): KGHTA, FQNQQP. The covered CDR3 bases are TGCTCCAGCAGTCAGCCGACTGGGTATGAACAGTAC. It specifies CSSSQPTGYEQY. Given in full, the CDR3 is CSSSQPTGYEQYF.

In this sample, this clone is medium-sized (0.01 to 0.1%). Any gene name here is a mouse gene name. The read ends 1 residue early relative to the CDR3; the germline J gene fills the gap. The genes are TRBV23 and TRBJ2-7; TRBD1 is the table's D call, not checked against the DNA. The CDR3 is made up of 14 amino acids. Germline V CDR1 and CDR2: KGHTA, FQNQQP. The sequenced part of the CDR3 DNA is TGCTCCAGCAGTCCGGACAGGAGCTCCTATGAACAGTAC. It yields the protein CSSSPDRSSYEQY. The full CDR3 protein is CSSSPDRSSYEQYF.

With regard to this clone: The genes are named according to mouse. The read stops 1 residue short of the end of the CDR3; the missing end is completed from the germline J gene. The chain employs TRBV13-3 and TRBJ2-7; 10 positions match TRBD2. After removal of 1 base from V and 4 bases from J, the junction contained 5 bases not matched to a gene. Looked up from germline, CDR1 is NNHDY and CDR2 is SYVADS. There are 15 residues in the CDR3. The CDR3 DNA, read in part, is TGTGCCAGCAGTGATAGAAGGGACTGGGGTTATGAACAGTAC. As protein: CASSDRRDWGYEQY. The full CDR3 sequence reads CASSDRRDWGYEQYF.

This clone is judged medium-sized. The germline and genes are mouse ones. The read stops 1 residue short of the end of the CDR3; the missing end is completed from the germline J gene. The chain combines TRBV23 with TRBJ1-2; TRBD1, the table's D call, was not compared with the DNA. From germline, CDR1 is KGHTA and CDR2 FQNQQP. This CDR3 has 13 amino acids. CDR3 amino acids: CSSSHQANSDYTF. The sequenced part of the CDR3 DNA is TGCTCCAGCAGTCACCAGGCAAACTCCGACTACACC. Full variable domain (rest looked up from reference TRBV23 and TRBJ1-2): DAAVTQKPRYLIKMKGQEAEMKCIPEKGHTAVFWYQQKQSKELKFLIYFQNQQPLDQIDMVKERFSAVCPSSSLCSLGIRTCEAEDSALYLCSSSHQANSDYTFGSGTRLLVI.

As to this clone: Each gene name is a mouse one. With the read ending 1 residue before the CDR3 end, the germline J gene is used to fill in that end. V and J are TRBV1 and TRBJ1-6, with TRBD1 identical over 7 bases. TRBJ1-6 is designated an ORF whose function remains uncertain. J was trimmed by 7 bases and V by 5 bases; bases with no gene match: 2. This CDR3 contains 13 residues. Germline V lookup: CDR1 NSQYPW, CDR2 LRSPGD (reference sequence). This chain's CDR3 is CTCSSGQNSPLYF. CDR3 DNA, as far as it was read: TGCACCTGCAGTTCGGGACAGAATTCGCCCCTCTAC.

By proportion, this clone is medium-sized. Gene names are the mouse ones. The DNA ends 1 residue before the CDR3 does, and the rest of the CDR3 is filled in from the germline J gene. The chain links TRBV23 to TRBJ2-7; the DNA was not compared with TRBD2, the D call given in the table. This CDR3 is 14 amino acids long. Germline V gene sequence: CDR1 KGHTA, CDR2 FQNQQP. CDR3 bases read: TGCTCCAGCAGTCTGGGACTGGGGGGGCGAGAACAGTAC. Translated: CSSSLGLGGREQY. The full CDR3 reads CSSSLGLGGREQYF.

As for this clone: Gene names refer to mouse genes. The CDR3 goes on 1 residue after the read ends, and that part is filled in from the germline J gene. This chain links TRBV26 with TRBJ2-4; D might be TRBD1 (6 bases). The CDR3 is made up of 13 amino acids. Germline V CDR1 and CDR2: KGHPV, FQNQEV (reference sequence). V shed 6 bases and J shed 0 bases, with 7 bases lying between them. CDR3 sequence: CASRQGSQNTLYF. CDR3 bases read: TGTGCCAGCAGACAGGGTAGTCAAAACACCTTGTAC. Full variable domain (missing parts from reference TRBV26 and TRBJ2-4): NSKVIQTPRYLVKGQGQKAKMRCIPEKGHPVVFWYQQNKNNEFKFLINFQNQEVLQQIDMTEKRFSAECPSNSPCSLEIQSSEAGDSALYLCASRQGSQNTLYFGAGTRLSVL.